The 26 T cell receptor beta chains below were found in one sample sequenced in a study of technical replicates of blood from a handful of donors. Measured with immunoSEQ multiplex PCR; TCRdb has only the in-frame clones, and not every one. The table shows approximately 79,000 clones, with 90% to 95% occurring only once. The sequenced material came from T cells isolated from PBMCs. The receptors here all came from a human donor in good health.

J is TRBJ1-1 and V is TRBV11-3; the D is unclear. Per the germline V gene, CDR1 is SGHNT and CDR2 is YENEEA. This CDR3 has 15 amino acids. V was clipped by 4 bases and J by 3 bases, with 15 bases between them. Written as DNA, the CDR3 is TGTGCCAGCAGCTCTACTAATGTTGTGTACACTGAAGCTTTCTTT. Its protein product is CASSSTNVVYTEAFF.

The V call is TRBV30, the J call TRBJ2-1, with a tentative D call TRBD2 (6 bases). This CDR3 is 15 amino acids long. Trimming removed 0 bases at V and 5 bases at J, with 14 bases between. From germline, CDR1 is GTSNPN and CDR2 SVGIG (reference sequence). The CDR3 sequence: CAWSVKLAQDNEQFF. The CDR3 nucleotides are TGTGCCTGGAGTGTCAAGCTAGCGCAGGACAATGAGCAGTTCTTC.

This sequence joins TRBV28 and TRBJ2-1; the D gene is possibly TRBD2 (6 bases). The CDR3 consists of 15 residues. V was cut by 6 bases and J by 4 bases, with 16 bases left in between. Germline CDR1 is MDHEN and CDR2 is SYDVKM. CDR3 DNA sequence: TGTGCCAGCAGCAAACCGGGACTCGTTTACAATGAGCAGTTCTTC. Translated: CASSKPGLVYNEQFF.

This clone was observed a single time. The genes are TRBV2 and TRBJ2-3; the match to TRBD1 covers 12 bases. CDR3 length equals 16 residues. Per the germline V gene, CDR1 is SNHLY and CDR2 is FYNNEI. V shed 1 base and J 6 bases; nucleotides not matched to a gene: 5. The CDR3 nucleotides read TGTGCCAGCAGTGAAGGGGGGACAGGGGGCCCCGATACGCAGTATTTT. Protein: CASSEGGTGGPDTQYF.

The chain joins TRBV7-3 to TRBJ2-1; unclear D gene. V was pared by 2 bases and J by 0 bases, with 8 bases between. Germline CDR1 SGHTA, CDR2 FQGTGA. CDR3 length equals 15 residues. The CDR3 region has the DNA TGTGCCAGCAGCTTATCACCAGACTCCTACAATGAGCAGTTCTTC. This gives the protein CASSLSPDSYNEQFF.

The chain is built from TRBV29-1 and TRBJ2-2, with TRBD2 identical over 7 bases. V dropped 7 bases and J dropped 7; count of bases not matched to a gene: 3. Germline V gene lookup returns CDR1 SQVTM and CDR2 ANQGSEA. The CDR3 runs 11 residues. DNA for the CDR3: TGCAGCGGGGGGGGTCACGGGGAGCTGTTTTTT. Translation: CSGGGHGELFF.

J is TRBJ2-5 and V is TRBV11-2; perhaps TRBD1 as D (5 bases). Germline-derived CDR1 and CDR2 are SGHAT and FQNNGV. There are 15 residues in the CDR3. V was clipped by 3 bases and J by 2 bases, with 13 bases between them. CDR3 DNA sequence: TGTGCCAGCAGCTTCATGGGAAGGGGACAAGAGACCCAGTACTTC. It codes for CASSFMGRGQETQYF. Looking up the rest from reference TRBV11-2 and TRBJ2-5 gives the full variable domain: EAGVAQSPRYKIIEKRQSVAFWCNPISGHATLYWYQQILGQGPKLLIQFQNNGVVDDSQLPKDRFSAERLKGVDSTLKIQPAKLEDSAVYLCASSFMGRGQETQYFGPGTRLLVL.

The V call is TRBV5-1, the J call TRBJ1-2; TRBD1 matches 7 bases. V shed 5 bases, J shed 5 bases, and the junction held 9 bases outside the gene matches. CDR3 size: 14 residues. Germline CDR1 is SGHRS and CDR2 is YFSETQ. CDR3 amino acids: CASRVVGQAYGYTF. The CDR3 nucleotides are TGCGCCAGCAGAGTAGTAGGACAGGCTTATGGCTACACCTTC.

V usage is TRBV7-3 and J usage is TRBJ1-2; 8 bases are shared with TRBD1. The CDR3 runs 13 residues. Unmatched junction bases numbered 5, after V lost 3 bases and J lost 8 bases. Germline V gene lookup returns CDR1 SGHTA and CDR2 FQGTGA. The CDR3 sequence: CASSFQGADGYTF. The CDR3 DNA sequence: TGTGCCAGCAGCTTTCAGGGGGCGGACGGCTACACCTTC.

A remark on this clone: This sample includes further DNA sequences coding for the same CDR3. The CDR3 sequence: CASSYGGGGYTF. CDR3 DNA: TGTGCCAGCAGTTATGGGGGGGGAGGCTACACCTTC. This chain links TRBV6-5 with TRBJ1-2, with D perhaps TRBD1 (5 bases). Per the germline V gene, CDR1 is MNHEY and CDR2 is SVGAGI. Trimming left V 3 bases short and J 8 bases short, with 10 bases between. The CDR3 loop spans 12 amino acids.

The chain couples TRBV7-9 to TRBJ1-1; D unclear. The CDR3 is 16 residues long. Germline loops: CDR1 SEHNR, CDR2 FQNEAQ (reference sequence). The ends were cut back, 1 base at V and 2 bases at J, with 14 bases in the middle. The CDR3 region is CASSLGSAGINTEAFF. CDR3 in DNA: TGTGCCAGCAGCTTAGGATCCGCGGGCATAAACACTGAAGCTTTCTTT.

The CDR3 nucleotides are TGTGCCAGCAGTTTGCGCAGGGGAAGGGAAGAGACCCAGTACTTC. Its protein product is CASSLRRGREETQYF. This chain joins TRBV28 and TRBJ2-5; a possible D gene is TRBD1 (6 bases). The CDR3 loop spans 15 amino acids. Trimming took 3 bases from V and 3 from J, leaving 14 bases between them. Germline V gene sequence: CDR1 MDHEN, CDR2 SYDVKM.

This chain connects TRBV7-9 to TRBJ1-2; perhaps TRBD1 as D (6 bases). With 5 bases removed from V and 1 base from J, the gap between germline ends came to 20 bases. Germline values: CDR1 SEHNR, CDR2 FQNEAQ (reference sequence). The CDR3 totals 17 residues. CDR3 loop: CASSRGLGQAFNYGYTF. In nucleotides, the CDR3 is TGTGCCAGCAGCCGAGGGCTGGGACAAGCTTTTAACTATGGCTACACCTTC.

The chain links TRBV19 to TRBJ1-2; D uncertain. V was trimmed by 3 bases and J by 5 bases, leaving 10 bases between them. The V gene's germline CDR1 is LNHDA and CDR2 SQIVND (reference sequence). CDR3 length: 13 amino acids. CDR3 loop: CASSIPQSYGYTF. The DNA for the CDR3 is TGTGCCAGTAGTATTCCGCAGTCTTATGGCTACACCTTC.

This chain links TRBV21-1 with TRBJ2-5; the table gives TRBD1 as D, unverified against the DNA. TRBV21-1 is a pseudogene segment. The CDR3 runs to 14 residues. The DNA for the CDR3 is TGTGCCAAGGAGACAGGGGGGGGTTTACAGACCCAGTACTTC. It yields the protein CAKETGGGLQTQYF.

This sequence joins TRBV5-6 and TRBJ2-3; 13 nucleotides match TRBD2. The CDR3 is 19 amino acids. After removal of 1 base from V and 4 bases from J, the junction contained 12 bases not matched to a gene. CDR1 is SGHDT and CDR2 is YYEEEE in the germline V gene. The CDR3 coding sequence is TGTGCCAGCAGCTTGATCCCTAGGACTAGCGGGAGAGGTCCAGATACGCAGTATTTT. This codes for CASSLIPRTSGRGPDTQYF. Full variable domain (remainder filled in from reference TRBV5-6 and TRBJ2-3): DAGVTQSPTHLIKTRGQQVTLRCSPKSGHDTVSWYQQALGQGPQFIFQYYEEEERQRGNFPDRFSGHQFPNYSSELNVNALLLGDSALYLCASSLIPRTSGRGPDTQYFGPGTRLTVL.

The rearrangement uses TRBV18 and TRBJ1-3; D may be TRBD1 (5 bases). This CDR3 comprises 18 residues. Between the trimmed V and J ends, which lost 2 bases and 4 bases, there was a span of 21 bases. Germline CDR1 KGHSH, CDR2 LQKENI. The chain's CDR3 is CASSPTVNGRAGGNTIYF. The CDR3 coding sequence is TGTGCCAGCTCACCAACGGTCAATGGCAGGGCAGGAGGAAACACCATATATTTT.

V gene TRBV19 combines with J gene TRBJ2-2; 7 bases fit TRBD2. Unmatched junction bases numbered 9, after V lost 10 bases and J lost 7 bases. The CDR3 loop spans 13 amino acids. The V gene's germline CDR1 is LNHDA and CDR2 SQIVND (reference sequence). DNA of the CDR3: TGTGCCACCGCTACTAGCGAGGGCGGGGAGCTGTTTTTT. This codes for CATATSEGGELFF.

The genes are TRBV10-3 and TRBJ1-2; D unresolved. V lost 4 bases and J lost 2, with 5 bases in between. CDR3 size: 12 residues. CDR1 and CDR2 from the germline V gene are ENHRY and SYGVKD. CDR3: CAISGENYGYTF. DNA for the CDR3: TGTGCCATCAGTGGAGAAAACTATGGCTACACCTTC.

V usage is TRBV18 and J usage is TRBJ1-1; 7 nucleotides line up with TRBD1. V shed 6 bases and J 1 base; nucleotides not matched to a gene: 5. The germline CDR1 and CDR2 sequences are KGHSH and LQKENI. This CDR3 has 14 amino acids. CDR3 nucleotides: TGTGCCAGCTCCTCAGGGGGGTGGAACACTGAAGCTTTCTTT. Encoded protein: CASSSGGWNTEAFF. The complete variable domain, with remaining parts taken from reference TRBV18 and TRBJ1-1, reads NAGVMQNPRHLVRRRGQEARLRCSPMKGHSHVYWYRQLPEEGLKFMVYLQKENIIDESGMPKERFSAEFPKEGPSILRIQQVVRGDSAAYFCASSSGGWNTEAFFGQGTRLTVV.

The gene calls are TRBV28 and TRBJ1-2; 7 bases align to TRBD1. V gave up 1 base and J gave up 8 bases; unmatched junction bases: 4. The germline V gene has CDR1 MDHEN and CDR2 SYDVKM. The CDR3 covers 13 residues. CDR3 coding DNA: TGTGCCAGCAGTTTATATGCCAGGGGGGGCTACACCTTC. It translates to CASSLYARGGYTF.

The genes are TRBV19 and TRBJ2-7; 9 positions agree with TRBD1. Trimming at V came to 7 bases and at J to 7 bases, leaving 17 bases not matched to a gene. Germline V gene lookup returns CDR1 LNHDA and CDR2 SQIVND (reference sequence). This CDR3 contains 16 residues. In DNA form, the CDR3 reads TGTGCCAGTACCCCGGGACAGGGTGATCGAGAGGGTGAGCAGTACTTC. It is translated as CASTPGQGDREGEQYF.

The rearrangement joins TRBV6-5 to TRBJ1-4; a weak D match, TRBD1 (5 bases). The germline V gene has CDR1 MNHEY and CDR2 SVGAGI. The ends were cut back, 5 bases at V and 8 bases at J, with 15 bases in the middle. The CDR3 is 14 amino acids. The CDR3 spells CASSMTARGEKLFF. The CDR3 DNA reads TGTGCCAGCAGTATGACAGCTCGAGGAGAAAAACTGTTTTTT.

The gene calls are TRBV30 and TRBJ2-2; unclear D gene. Per germline, CDR1 GTSNPN and CDR2 SVGIG (reference sequence). Trimming removed 1 base from V and 1 base from J, with 7 bases in between. The CDR3 is 14 residues long. This CDR3 reads CAWSGLGNTGELFF. The CDR3 nucleotides read TGTGCCTGGAGTGGGCTAGGGAACACCGGGGAGCTGTTTTTT.

The chain is built from TRBV27 and TRBJ2-3; TRBD2 matches 7 bases. With V trimmed by 5 bases and J by 4 bases, 12 bases remained unmatched. CDR1 and CDR2 from the germline V gene are MNHEY and SMNVEV (reference sequence). CDR3 length equals 16 residues. CDR3 sequence reads: CASSHKRDYFSDTQYF. CDR3 nucleotides: TGTGCCAGCAGTCACAAACGGGACTATTTTTCAGATACGCAGTATTTT.

The V call is TRBV27, the J call TRBJ1-2, with D perhaps TRBD1 (5 bases). The CDR3 is 13 residues long. V was pared by 8 bases and J by 4 bases, with 14 bases between. CDR1 MNHEY and CDR2 SMNVEV come from the germline V gene (reference sequence). The CDR3 sequence: CASGMGLIYGYTF. The CDR3 coding sequence is TGTGCCAGCGGAATGGGACTGATCTATGGCTACACCTTC.